The 30 T cell receptor beta chains reported below all come from one sample, sequenced in a study of blood T cell repertoires in COVID-19. The data were produced by immunoSEQ multiplex PCR, yet TCRdb's version contains in-frame clones alone and is incomplete. The table lists 70,000 to 95,000 clones, roughly 89% of them singletons. The sequencing sample was made of peripheral blood. The source of these receptors is a man aged 65 to 85 with active or convalescent COVID-19.

This chain connects TRBV5-8 to TRBJ2-1; TRBD1 matches 9 bases. Germline CDR1 SGHTS, CDR2 YDEGEE. This CDR3 has 16 residues. Germline trimming cut 2 bases from V and 8 bases from J; bases unmatched to any gene: 11. CDR3 sequence (DNA): TGTGCCAGCAGCTTTAGTCGGACAGGGGCCGGGGATGAGCAGTTCTTC. Its translation is CASSFSRTGAGDEQFF.

This chain uses TRBV7-9 with TRBJ1-1; D gene uncertain. V shed 3 bases and J shed 1 base, with 9 bases lying between them. The V gene's germline CDR1 is SEHNR and CDR2 FQNEAQ (reference sequence). The CDR3 loop spans 14 amino acids. This CDR3 reads CASSFIQANTEAFF. The CDR3 DNA follows: TGTGCCAGCAGCTTTATTCAGGCGAACACTGAAGCTTTCTTT.

This clone has a handful of counts. The CDR3 sequence: CASSRTSGGLISSYEQYF. The CDR3 DNA sequence: TGTGCCAGCAGCAGGACTAGCGGGGGACTAATAAGCTCCTACGAGCAGTACTTC. The V gene is TRBV5-4, the J gene TRBJ2-7; TRBD2 matches 13 bases. After removal of 4 bases from V and 0 bases from J, the junction contained 10 bases not matched to a gene. This CDR3 spans 18 amino acids. Germline V lookup: CDR1 SGHNT, CDR2 YYREEE (reference sequence).

V gene TRBV27 combines with J gene TRBJ1-4; TRBD1 might be the D (5 bases). Germline CDR1 reads MNHEY; CDR2 reads SMNVEV (reference sequence). The CDR3 sequence is 13 residues long. Between the trimmed V and J ends, which lost 6 bases and 7 bases, there was a span of 12 bases. DNA for the CDR3: TGTGCCAGCAGGCGACAGAACTTTGAAAAACTGTTTTTT. Translating gives CASRRQNFEKLFF. Full variable domain (remainder filled in from reference TRBV27 and TRBJ1-4): EAQVTQNPRYLITVTGKKLTVTCSQNMNHEYMSWYRQDPGLGLRQIYYSMNVEVTDKGDVPEGYKVSRKEKRNFPLILESPSPNQTSLYFCASRRQNFEKLFFGSGTQLSVL.

This clone was counted once. The DNA for the CDR3 is TGTGCCACCAGCAGAGGACTCGGACTGACCTACAATGAGCAGTTCTTC. Residues: CATSRGLGLTYNEQFF. This rearrangement joins TRBV15 to TRBJ2-1; possibly TRBD2 for D (5 bases). This CDR3 comprises 16 residues. Germline V CDR1 and CDR2: LNHNV, YYDKDF (reference sequence). Deletions cut 1 base from V and 2 bases from J, with 12 bases between.

This chain connects TRBV3-1 (or the pseudogene TRBV3-2) to TRBJ2-5; tentatively, D is TRBD2 (6 bases). This CDR3 region has 14 residues. V was pared by 4 bases and J by 6 bases, with 15 bases between. The germline V gene has CDR1 LGHDT and CDR2 YNNKEL (reference sequence). The DNA for the CDR3 is TGTGCCAGCAGCCCAATTGGAGGGAGGAAGACCCAGTACTTC. Its translation: CASSPIGGRKTQYF.

The chain employs TRBV6-5 and TRBJ2-7; D is perhaps TRBD1 (6 bases). V lost 2 bases and J 1 base, leaving 12 bases between the germline ends. The CDR3 consists of 15 residues. CDR1 and CDR2 (germline): MNHEY, SVGAGI. The CDR3 sequence is CASSYTTDSSYEQYF. CDR3 in DNA: TGTGCCAGCAGTTACACCACGGACAGTTCCTACGAGCAGTACTTC.

The rearrangement links TRBV3-1 (or the pseudogene TRBV3-2) to TRBJ2-1; perhaps TRBD2 as D (7 bases). The ends were cut back, 2 bases at V and 2 bases at J, with 10 bases in the middle. The CDR3 is 15 residues long. CDR1 and CDR2 from the germline V gene are LGHDT and YNNKEL (reference sequence). CDR3 in DNA: TGTGCCAGCAGCCAAAGCGGGACACCCTACAATGAGCAGTTCTTC. Translated, it gives CASSQSGTPYNEQFF.

V and J are TRBV5-5 and TRBJ1-1; D gene unclear. The germline V and J ends were trimmed by 2 bases and 8 bases, with 19 bases remaining between them. Germline V CDR1 and CDR2: SGHKS, YYEKEE (reference sequence). The CDR3 has 15 residues. The CDR3 loop reads CASSLRTGGMKEAFF. The CDR3 DNA sequence: TGTGCCAGCAGCTTAAGGACTGGCGGTATGAAAGAAGCTTTCTTT.

This chain connects TRBV18 to TRBJ2-1, with a weak D call TRBD2 (6 bases). In germline, CDR1 is KGHSH, CDR2 LQKENI. Trimming left V 2 bases short and J 2 bases short, with 13 bases between. This CDR3 region has 16 residues. In DNA form, the CDR3 reads TGTGCCAGCTCACCAAGCTTAGCGGAGACCTACAATGAGCAGTTCTTC. Translated: CASSPSLAETYNEQFF.

The chain combines TRBV28 with TRBJ2-3; a weak D match, TRBD2 (5 bases). This CDR3 has 14 residues. Trimming took 7 bases from V and 3 from J, leaving 14 bases between them. Looked up from germline, CDR1 is MDHEN and CDR2 is SYDVKM. The CDR3 nucleotides are TGTGCCAGCATCGAGGGAGTTCGAACAGATACGCAGTATTTT. Protein: CASIEGVRTDTQYF. The entire variable domain, with the rest obtained from reference TRBV28 and TRBJ2-3, is as follows: DVKVTQSSRYLVKRTGEKVFLECVQDMDHENMFWYRQDPGLGLRLIYFSYDVKMKEKGDIPEGYSVSREKKERFSLILESASTNQTSMYLCASIEGVRTDTQYFGPGTRLTVL.

The chain employs TRBV2 and TRBJ2-3; D not resolved. CDR3 length equals 13 residues. Trimming removed 2 bases at V and 5 bases at J, with 8 bases between. The germline V gene has CDR1 SNHLY and CDR2 FYNNEI. The chain's CDR3 is CASSEPFLDTQYF. DNA of the CDR3: TGTGCCAGCAGTGAACCCTTCTTAGATACGCAGTATTTT.

The chain recombines TRBV5-4 with TRBJ2-5; the D is unclear. CDR3 length equals 14 residues. With 0 bases removed from V and 7 bases from J, the gap between germline ends came to 13 bases. Germline CDR1 and CDR2: SGHNT and YYREEE (reference sequence). CDR3 protein: CASSLVGLTGTQYF. Here the CDR3 DNA reads TGTGCCAGCAGCTTGGTTGGCCTTACGGGGACCCAGTACTTC.

This chain links TRBV18 with TRBJ2-1; no reliable D call. The germline V gene has CDR1 KGHSH and CDR2 LQKENI. The V gene lost 6 bases and the J gene lost 1 base, with 10 bases spanning the gap. CDR3 length: 14 residues. CDR3 sequence reads: CASSPPGSYNEQFF. CDR3 DNA sequence: TGTGCCAGCTCCCCCCCAGGATCCTACAATGAGCAGTTCTTC. The entire variable domain, with the rest obtained from reference TRBV18 and TRBJ2-1, is as follows: NAGVMQNPRHLVRRRGQEARLRCSPMKGHSHVYWYRQLPEEGLKFMVYLQKENIIDESGMPKERFSAEFPKEGPSILRIQQVVRGDSAAYFCASSPPGSYNEQFFGPGTRLTVL.

The rearrangement uses TRBV5-4 and TRBJ2-1; unclear D gene. Germline V lookup: CDR1 SGHNT, CDR2 YYREEE (reference sequence). Deletions cut 4 bases from V and 0 bases from J, with 11 bases between. The CDR3 is 15 residues long. The CDR3 coding sequence is TGTGCCAGCAGCCCCAGGAATAGCTCCTACAATGAGCAGTTCTTC. Protein sequence: CASSPRNSSYNEQFF.

The gene calls are TRBV5-5 and TRBJ2-1, with a tentative D call TRBD2 (5 bases). The CDR3 is 15 amino acids. The V end lost 7 bases, the J end lost 2 bases, and 16 bases lay between the germline ends. Germline V gene sequence: CDR1 SGHKS, CDR2 YYEKEE (reference sequence). The CDR3 region is CASLLGEFTYNEQFF. The CDR3 bases are TGTGCCAGCCTTTTGGGAGAGTTCACCTACAATGAGCAGTTCTTC.

This chain connects TRBV5-1 to TRBJ1-5; 7 bases are a match to TRBD1. This CDR3 spans 15 amino acids. Germline assignment: CDR1 SGHRS and CDR2 YFSETQ. The J segment lost 4 bases and the V segment lost 4 bases, leaving 8 bases of the junction unmatched. CDR3 sequence reads: CASSTTGEGNQPQHF. The DNA for the CDR3 is TGCGCCAGCAGCACAACAGGGGAAGGGAATCAGCCCCAGCATTTT.

This clone was seen more than once but under ten times. The chain carries TRBV11-2 and TRBJ1-2; D not resolved. The CDR3 extends over 16 amino acids. V was pared by 2 bases and J by 1 base, with 14 bases between. Germline V CDR1 and CDR2: SGHAT, FQNNGV. This CDR3 reads CASSLKSGVDNYGYTF. The CDR3 DNA reads TGTGCCAGCAGCTTAAAATCCGGGGTTGATAACTATGGCTACACCTTC.

The chain couples TRBV28 to TRBJ1-1, with a possible D match to TRBD1 (5 bases). The V end lost 3 bases, the J end lost 1 base, and 21 bases lay between the germline ends. Germline assignment: CDR1 MDHEN and CDR2 SYDVKM. The CDR3 extends over 18 amino acids. The CDR3 loop reads CASSLPLGGGGRNTEAFF. The CDR3 nucleotides are TGTGCCAGCAGTTTGCCTCTCGGTGGTGGGGGGAGGAACACTGAAGCTTTCTTT.

The V and J genes are TRBV28 and TRBJ2-1, with 8 bases lining up with TRBD1. Germline V gives CDR1 MDHEN, CDR2 SYDVKM. The CDR3 spans 16 residues. Trimming took 5 bases from V and 8 from J; bases not matched to a gene: 14. The CDR3 is CASSPAGQGAVDEQFF. The CDR3 bases are TGTGCCAGCAGTCCCGCCGGGCAGGGGGCTGTCGATGAGCAGTTCTTC.

This chain joins TRBV11-2 and TRBJ1-1, with a tentative D call TRBD1 (6 bases). V gave up 5 bases and J gave up 8 bases, with 24 bases separating them. The CDR3 covers 16 residues. Germline V gene lookup returns CDR1 SGHAT and CDR2 FQNNGV. CDR3 residues: CASSPTIGQLNTEAFF. DNA of the CDR3: TGTGCCAGCAGCCCCACGATAGGACAGCTTAATACAGAAGCTTTCTTT. The full variable domain, rest sourced from reference TRBV11-2 and TRBJ1-1, is EAGVAQSPRYKIIEKRQSVAFWCNPISGHATLYWYQQILGQGPKLLIQFQNNGVVDDSQLPKDRFSAERLKGVDSTLKIQPAKLEDSAVYLCASSPTIGQLNTEAFFGQGTRLTVV.

This clone was recorded only once. The chain links TRBV11-1 to TRBJ2-3, with 10 bases that match TRBD1. J lost 5 bases, V lost 6 bases, and 11 bases had no gene match. CDR3 length: 16 amino acids. Germline values: CDR1 SGHAT, CDR2 FQDESV (reference sequence). The CDR3 nucleotides read TGTGCCAGCAGTATTCCGGGACAGGGGTTAAGAGATACGCAGTATTTT. It specifies CASSIPGQGLRDTQYF.

The V call is TRBV5-1, the J call TRBJ2-3; weak D call: TRBD2 (6 bases). Germline values: CDR1 SGHRS, CDR2 YFSETQ. Trimming stripped 4 bases from V and 5 bases from J, with 20 bases between. The CDR3 spans 16 residues. The CDR3 DNA reads as TGCGCCAGCAGCCTCGACCGTTTGCGGAGGGGAGATACGCAGTATTTT. Translated, it gives CASSLDRLRRGDTQYF.

The chain joins TRBV15 to TRBJ2-1; 10 bases agree with TRBD2. Trimming cost V 4 bases and J 7 bases; bases outside gene matches: 7. Germline V CDR1 and CDR2: LNHNV, YYDKDF (reference sequence). The CDR3 is made up of 15 amino acids. The CDR3 bases are TGTGCCACCAGCATTCTAGCGGGAGTTAAGAATGAGCAGTTCTTC. Protein: CATSILAGVKNEQFF.

This clone was counted once. In DNA form, the CDR3 reads TGTGCCAGCACCCCTCAAGTCTCTAGCGGGAGGGCCACCTACGAGCAGTACTTC. Its translation: CASTPQVSSGRATYEQYF. J is TRBJ2-7 and V is TRBV5-6; 12 bases align to TRBD2. Germline V gene data show CDR1 as SGHDT and CDR2 as YYEEEE. The CDR3 spans 18 residues. The ends lost 6 bases at V and 2 bases at J; junction bases unmatched: 15.

The chain has TRBV10-3 and TRBJ2-1; 7 nucleotides agree with TRBD1. The CDR3 runs 14 residues. Germline V gene sequence: CDR1 ENHRY, CDR2 SYGVKD. With 10 bases clipped from V and 6 bases from J, the junction kept 12 bases outside the gene matches. Here the CDR3 reads CATTGVDQGNEQFF. The CDR3 bases are TGTGCCACCACAGGGGTAGATCAGGGCAATGAGCAGTTCTTC.

This clone has only a few counts. The chain links TRBV28 to TRBJ1-3, with a possible D match to TRBD1 (5 bases). V was cut by 7 bases and J by 4 bases, with 14 bases left in between. Germline CDR1 reads MDHEN; CDR2 reads SYDVKM. This CDR3 has 14 residues. This CDR3 reads CASTLGQPGNTIYF. CDR3 DNA: TGTGCCAGCACCCTGGGGCAGCCCGGAAACACCATATATTTT.

V and J are TRBV5-4 and TRBJ2-7; perhaps TRBD1 as D (7 bases). The CDR3 loop spans 17 amino acids. Germline assignment: CDR1 SGHNT and CDR2 YYREEE (reference sequence). V was cut by 6 bases and J by 4 bases, with 26 bases left in between. The CDR3 protein is CASTAKQSGGNYYEQYF. CDR3 DNA: TGTGCCAGCACCGCAAAACAGTCAGGGGGGAATTATTACGAGCAGTACTTC.

The chain combines TRBV6-5 with TRBJ2-7; tentatively, D is TRBD1 (6 bases). The CDR3 is made up of 14 amino acids. Germline CDR1 MNHEY, CDR2 SVGAGI. V shed 6 bases and J shed 4 bases, with 16 bases lying between them. In nucleotides, the CDR3 is TGTGCCAGCAGATACAATGACAGGTCTTACGAGCAGTACTTC. Translated: CASRYNDRSYEQYF.

The chain is built from TRBV11-2 and TRBJ1-2; D is undetermined. Germline V lookup: CDR1 SGHAT, CDR2 FQNNGV. Trimming stripped 1 base from V and 3 bases from J, with 6 bases between. This CDR3 has 13 amino acids. CDR3 DNA: TGTGCCAGCAGCTTAGCCCCTTACTATGGCTACACCTTC. It codes for CASSLAPYYGYTF.